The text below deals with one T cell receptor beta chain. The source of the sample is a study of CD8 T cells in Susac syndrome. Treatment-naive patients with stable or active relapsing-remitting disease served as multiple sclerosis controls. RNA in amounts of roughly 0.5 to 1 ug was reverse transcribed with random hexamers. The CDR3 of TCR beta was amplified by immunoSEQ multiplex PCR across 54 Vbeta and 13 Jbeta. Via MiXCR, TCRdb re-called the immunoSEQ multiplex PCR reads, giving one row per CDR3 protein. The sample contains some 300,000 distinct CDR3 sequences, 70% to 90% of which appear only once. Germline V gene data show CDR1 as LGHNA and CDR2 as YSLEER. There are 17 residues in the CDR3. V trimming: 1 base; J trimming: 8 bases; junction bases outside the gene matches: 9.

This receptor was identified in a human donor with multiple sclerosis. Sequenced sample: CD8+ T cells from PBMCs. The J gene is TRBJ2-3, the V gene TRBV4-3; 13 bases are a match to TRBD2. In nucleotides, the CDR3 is TGCGCCAGCAGCCAAGGGACTAGCGGGAGTTTGGGGAGTACGCAGTATTTT. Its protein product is CASSQGTSGSLGSTQYF.